The present TCR beta chain was sequenced within a study of blood T cell repertoires in COVID-19. Study overall: Specimens from acute and convalescent COVID-19 originated in the United States, Italy and Spain. Nucleic acid was either cDNA or gDNA, and it came from T cells, B-cell-depleted T cells, or PBMCs.

Looked up from germline, CDR1 is MGHRA and CDR2 is YSYEKL. This CDR3 has 15 amino acids. V shed 5 bases and J shed 3 bases, with 17 bases lying between them. Original data processing: From reference gene primer amplification, estimates of nucleated cell counts were derived. The table came from immunoSEQ multiplex PCR; TCRdb's copy has only in-frame clones and leaves some out. The V and J calls and clone size were taken over from that table, and D and trimming were inferred from the DNA. Counted here are tens of thousands of clones, around four fifths occurring once; the ten biggest clones make up about 2.6%.

The sequenced material came from peripheral blood. The rearrangement links TRBV4-1 to TRBJ2-7; tentative D call: TRBD2 (6 bases). The origin of this receptor is a man in his fifties with acute or convalescent COVID-19. Here the CDR3 reads CASSKSGPGDYEQYF. The CDR3 bases are TGCGCCAGCAGCAAAAGCGGACCGGGGGACTACGAGCAGTACTTC.